This TCR beta chain originates from a study of T cells in Graves' hyperthyroidism and ophthalmopathy. The study's findings and limits: The model anticipated ophthalmopathy a median approximately 6.7 months pre-onset. Blood also carried most thyroid clonotypes expanded above 0.001.

RNA transcripts yielded amplified TCR beta CDR3 regions. The HTBI primer set served for first-round RT-PCR of the TCR CDR3. TCRdb reprocessed the multiplex PCR reads via MiXCR and lists one record per CDR3 protein. The sample contains a few hundred thousand distinct CDR3 sequences, 15% to 19% of which appear only once. This clonotype was observed many times. The antigen remains undetermined. Exclusion of patients followed from uncontrolled infection, other autoimmune disease, pregnancy or lactation. The CDR3 is 17 residues long. V was pared by 4 bases and J by 3 bases, with 20 bases between. Germline CDR1 and CDR2: KGHDR and SFDVKD.

The sequenced sample was blood. The chain joins TRBV24-1 to TRBJ2-5; D is perhaps TRBD1 (6 bases). This TCR derives from a woman aged 18-29 years with Graves' hyperthyroidism. CDR3 bases: TGTGCCACCAGTGACTCGCTGGGCGACAGGTTAAAAGAGACCCAGTACTTC. This encodes CATSDSLGDRLKETQYF.